This is a list of T cell receptor beta chains from one sample in a study of CD8 T cells in ankylosing spondylitis. TCRdb reanalysed the 5' RACE reads using MiXCR and keeps one entry per CDR3 protein. The sample records fewer than 750,000 distinct CDR3 sequences, 15% to 20% being singletons. Material: blood, either unsorted or a sorted T cell fraction (not recorded which). These TCRs come from a male donor with ankylosing spondylitis. CDR3s include the opening cysteine and the closing phenylalanine or tryptophan. D genes are given only for firm matches. Expanded clones are given a class, and other clones once, few, many or no size at all.

TRBV5-1	few	-	TRBJ1-2	CASSLVEGMGEGYTF	TGCGCCAGCAGCTTGGTGGAGGGGATGGGGGAAGGCTACACCTTC
TRBV6-2/TRBV6-3	once	TRBD1	TRBJ2-7	CASSPPTQGGSYEQYF	TGTGCCAGCAGTCCGCCAACACAGGGGGGCTCCTACGAGCAGTACTTC
TRBV5-1	many	-	TRBJ1-2	CASSLGQDYYGYTF	TGCGCCAGCAGCTTGGGACAGGATTACTATGGCTACACCTTC
TRBV12-3/TRBV12-4	-	-	TRBJ1-6	CASSFAGDNSPLHF	TGTGCCAGCAGTTTTGCAGGGGACAATTCACCCCTCCACTTT
TRBV15	-	TRBD1	TRBJ2-5	CATSRLRPGQGKETQYF	TGTGCCACCAGCAGACTCCGCCCGGGACAGGGTAAAGAGACCCAGTACTTC
TRBV4-3	-	-	TRBJ1-1	CASSQDGPGTEAFF	TGCGCCAGCAGTCAAGATGGCCCGGGAACTGAAGCTTTCTTT
TRBV6-1	few	TRBD1	TRBJ1-2	CASSRTGIYGYTF	TGTGCCAGCAGTCGGACAGGGATTTATGGCTACACCTTC
TRBV9	-	TRBD1	TRBJ2-7	CASSASDRGLGEQYF	TGTGCCAGCAGCGCCTCCGACAGGGGCCTAGGAGAGCAGTACTTC
TRBV20-1	-	-	TRBJ1-2	CCASGGGRYSENYGYTF	TGCTGTGCGTCTGGGGGGGGCCGATACAGTGAAAACTATGGCTACACCTTC
TRBV9	many	-	TRBJ2-7	CASSDDSLGEQYF	TGTGCCAGCAGCGACGACAGCCTGGGCGAGCAGTACTTC
TRBV9	-	-	TRBJ1-1	CASSVIPGGRTEAFF	TGTGCCAGCAGCGTCATCCCCGGGGGTCGCACTGAAGCTTTCTTT
TRBV20-1	many	-	TRBJ2-7	CSARVGTPPYEQYF	TGCAGTGCTAGAGTTGGGACTCCTCCTTACGAGCAGTACTTC
TRBV12-3/TRBV12-4	few	-	TRBJ2-5	CASRVAETQYF	TGTGCCAGCAGGGTAGCAGAGACCCAGTACTTC